Following are 29 T cell receptor beta chains from one sample sequenced in a study of cytomegalovirus exposure and HLA in healthy donors. Only in-frame clones appear in the TCRdb table, and some are missing; sequencing was by immunoSEQ multiplex PCR. The sample records 200,000 to 250,000 clones, 75% to 90% being singletons. What was sequenced was PBMCs. These receptors were obtained from a woman between 18 and 30 years old in good health and CMV-seronegative.

The V call is TRBV18, the J call TRBJ1-2, with D tentatively TRBD1 (5 bases). CDR3 length: 15 residues. The ends were cut back, 3 bases at V and 6 bases at J, with 17 bases in the middle. Germline CDR1 reads KGHSH; CDR2 reads LQKENI. The chain's CDR3 is CASSPTRDGTDGYTF. CDR3 bases: TGTGCCAGCTCACCCACGCGGGACGGTACGGATGGCTACACCTTC.

The chain has TRBV28 and TRBJ1-2; TRBD1 matches 9 bases. V was pared by 5 bases and J by 7 bases, with 17 bases of the junction left unmatched. CDR3 length: 17 amino acids. The germline V gene encodes CDR1 MDHEN and CDR2 SYDVKM. The CDR3 DNA is TGTGCCAGCAGTCCCTGGGGACAGGGAGGAGATTACCTTGGCTACACCTTC. Protein: CASSPWGQGGDYLGYTF.

The CDR3 DNA reads TGTGCCAGCAGTGTGGTAGGGGGCTACACCTTC. Translating it yields CASSVVGGYTF. This rearrangement joins TRBV2 to TRBJ1-2; D not certain. The CDR3 runs to 11 residues. The V gene lost 4 bases and the J gene lost 8 bases, with 8 bases spanning the gap. Germline CDR1 reads SNHLY; CDR2 reads FYNNEI.

This clone was observed once. The chain combines TRBV27 with TRBJ1-1, with a weak D call TRBD1 (6 bases). Germline V gene sequence: CDR1 MNHEY, CDR2 SMNVEV (reference sequence). This CDR3 is 14 amino acids long. V lost 3 bases, J lost 8 bases, and 16 bases lay in between. In DNA, the CDR3 is TGTGCCAGCAGTTTCCTCGCGGACAGTTCAGAAGCTTTCTTT. Translating gives CASSFLADSSEAFF.

The chain employs TRBV4-1 and TRBJ2-6, with D unresolved. The CDR3 extends over 17 amino acids. CDR1 and CDR2 from the germline V gene are MGHRA and YSYEKL. V lost 0 bases, J lost 0 bases, and 9 bases lay in between. The CDR3 bases are TGCGCCAGCAGCCAAGATTTGCCAGCCTCTGGGGCCAACGTCCTGACTTTC. Protein product: CASSQDLPASGANVLTF.

This clone has more than one count but fewer than ten. V and J are TRBV11-1 and TRBJ1-1; D is undetermined. V lost 5 bases and J 10 bases, leaving 17 bases between the germline ends. Germline CDR1 is SGHAT and CDR2 is FQDESV (reference sequence). The CDR3 covers 13 residues. The CDR3 spells CASSLVPVNAAFF. In DNA, the CDR3 is TGTGCCAGCAGCCTGGTCCCCGTAAACGCAGCTTTCTTT.

This clone was seen only a few times. V gene TRBV6-4 combines with J gene TRBJ2-1; 9 positions match TRBD2. Germline assignment: CDR1 MRHNA and CDR2 SNTAGT. The CDR3 spans 15 residues. V was pared by 8 bases and J by 5 bases, with 10 bases of the junction left unmatched. The CDR3 bases are TGTGCCAGCGCTGAAATAGCGGGAGAGGACAATGAGCAGTTCTTC. It translates to CASAEIAGEDNEQFF.

CDR3 nucleotides: TGTGCCAGTAGTCCCACAGGGACCGACCCCTACGAGCAGTACTTC. Protein product: CASSPTGTDPYEQYF. The chain employs TRBV19 and TRBJ2-7; D is possibly TRBD1 (6 bases). Trimming took 5 bases from V and 2 from J, leaving 16 bases between them. Germline V gives CDR1 LNHDA, CDR2 SQIVND (reference sequence). The CDR3 totals 15 residues.

The chain has TRBV6-6 and TRBJ2-1, with 8 positions matching TRBD2. V lost 2 bases and J lost 4; bases outside the gene matches: 4. CDR3 length: 15 residues. Germline V CDR1 and CDR2: MNHNY, SVGAGI (reference sequence). The DNA of the CDR3 is TGTGCCAGCAGTTACACCCCTAGCGGGTACAATGAGCAGTTCTTC. Translating it yields CASSYTPSGYNEQFF.

This rearrangement joins TRBV6-1 to TRBJ2-7, with 11 bases lining up with TRBD2. J was trimmed by 4 bases and V by 0 bases; bases with no gene match: 11. This CDR3 contains 18 residues. CDR1 and CDR2 (germline): MNHNS, SASEGT. The CDR3 sequence is CASSEALRLAGIIYEQYF. The CDR3 nucleotides are TGTGCCAGCAGTGAAGCCCTGAGACTAGCGGGAATCATATACGAGCAGTACTTC.

This clone was seen more than once but under ten times. The genes are TRBV6-6 and TRBJ1-2; D is undetermined. Between the trimmed V and J ends, which lost 5 bases and 8 bases, there was a span of 21 bases. Germline CDR1 is MNHNY and CDR2 is SVGAGI (reference sequence). This CDR3 has 15 amino acids. The CDR3 DNA follows: TGTGCCAGCAGTGGGAGCGACACGGGAGGTCGAGGCTACACCTTC. It codes for CASSGSDTGGRGYTF.

V usage is TRBV6-5 and J usage is TRBJ2-5, with 9 bases matching TRBD2. Germline V lookup: CDR1 MNHEY, CDR2 SVGAGI. This CDR3 has 16 residues. The junction had 4 bases not matched to a gene; V was cut back by 0 bases and J by 2 bases. CDR3 loop: CASSYSKTSGQETQYF. DNA for the CDR3: TGTGCCAGCAGTTACTCGAAGACTAGCGGACAAGAGACCCAGTACTTC.

V gene TRBV6-6 combines with J gene TRBJ1-5; possible D gene TRBD1, 5 bases. V was clipped by 0 bases and J by 3 bases, with 9 bases between them. Per the germline V gene, CDR1 is MNHNY and CDR2 is SVGAGI (reference sequence). The CDR3 is 15 residues long. CDR3 bases: TGTGCCAGCAGTTACTCAGACAGTTACAATCAGCCCCAGCATTTT. Translated: CASSYSDSYNQPQHF.

The genes are TRBV30 and TRBJ2-1; the D gene is possibly TRBD1 (6 bases). Looked up from germline, CDR1 is GTSNPN and CDR2 is SVGIG (reference sequence). CDR3 length: 15 residues. V lost 0 bases to trimming and J lost 7 bases, with 16 bases between them. The CDR3 is CAWSVPSGGGNEQFF. CDR3 DNA sequence: TGTGCCTGGAGTGTACCGTCTGGGGGCGGGAATGAGCAGTTCTTC.

This rearrangement joins TRBV6-1 to TRBJ2-7; no firm D call. Germline V gives CDR1 MNHNS, CDR2 SASEGT. Trimming stripped 10 bases from V and 0 bases from J, with 16 bases between. There are 14 residues in the CDR3. The CDR3 sequence: CATQRGRDSYEQYF. The CDR3 DNA sequence: TGTGCCACCCAACGAGGCAGAGACTCCTACGAGCAGTACTTC.

The V and J genes are TRBV5-1 and TRBJ2-1, with 7 positions matching TRBD2. In germline, CDR1 is SGHRS, CDR2 YFSETQ. The CDR3 consists of 16 residues. J lost 6 bases, V lost 1 base, and 10 bases had no gene match. This CDR3 is CASSLTSRAGVNEQFF. The CDR3 DNA reads as TGCGCCAGCAGCTTGACCTCCCGGGCGGGAGTCAATGAGCAGTTCTTC.

The gene calls are TRBV28 and TRBJ2-7; tentatively, D is TRBD1 (6 bases). This CDR3 spans 12 amino acids. Germline-derived CDR1 and CDR2 are MDHEN and SYDVKM. Trimming removed 7 bases at V and 3 bases at J, with 10 bases between. This chain's CDR3 is CASTQGNYEQYF. DNA for the CDR3: TGTGCCAGCACACAGGGAAACTACGAGCAGTACTTC. Using reference TRBV28 and TRBJ2-7 for the parts outside the CDR3, the full variable domain is DVKVTQSSRYLVKRTGEKVFLECVQDMDHENMFWYRQDPGLGLRLIYFSYDVKMKEKGDIPEGYSVSREKKERFSLILESASTNQTSMYLCASTQGNYEQYFGPGTRLTVT.

This sequence joins TRBV25-1 and TRBJ1-2, with D possibly being TRBD1 (5 bases). This CDR3 region has 17 residues. Per the germline V gene, CDR1 is MGHDK and CDR2 is SYGVNS. Trimming took 5 bases from V and 7 from J, leaving 26 bases between them. CDR3 coding DNA: TGTGCCAGCAGTATAGGGGCGGAGAGAGATAGGTCTCGTGGCTACACCTTC. Translating gives CASSIGAERDRSRGYTF.

V gene TRBV28 combines with J gene TRBJ2-7; TRBD2 matches at 7 bases. This CDR3 spans 16 amino acids. The junction had 12 bases not matched to a gene; V was cut back by 5 bases and J by 2 bases. Germline V gives CDR1 MDHEN, CDR2 SYDVKM. The CDR3 nucleotides read TGTGCCAGCAGTATTGTCGGGGGAGGGCTCACCTACGAGCAGTACTTC. It translates to CASSIVGGGLTYEQYF.

The chain carries TRBV18 and TRBJ1-5, with a possible D match to TRBD1 (5 bases). The V end was cut by 3 bases, the J end by 5 bases, with 17 bases between. CDR1 and CDR2 from the germline V gene are KGHSH and LQKENI. The CDR3 spans 16 residues. The CDR3 DNA sequence: TGTGCCAGCTCACCTCCCCCGGGGACCGGCGATCAGCCCCAGCATTTT. Its translation: CASSPPPGTGDQPQHF. Full variable domain (outside the CDR3, taken from reference TRBV18 and TRBJ1-5): NAGVMQNPRHLVRRRGQEARLRCSPMKGHSHVYWYRQLPEEGLKFMVYLQKENIIDESGMPKERFSAEFPKEGPSILRIQQVVRGDSAAYFCASSPPPGTGDQPQHFGDGTRLSIL.

V and J are TRBV9 and TRBJ2-7; TRBD1 matches 12 bases. After removal of 0 bases from V and 5 bases from J, the junction contained 3 bases not matched to a gene. Germline V gene lookup returns CDR1 SGDLS and CDR2 YYNGEE. The CDR3 has 15 amino acids. The CDR3 loop is CASSVDGTGGNEQYF. The CDR3 DNA follows: TGTGCCAGCAGCGTAGATGGGACAGGGGGCAACGAGCAGTACTTC.

The chain uses TRBV2 and TRBJ1-1; maybe TRBD1 (5 bases). The germline V gene encodes CDR1 SNHLY and CDR2 FYNNEI. V was clipped by 6 bases and J by 0 bases, with 11 bases between them. This CDR3 spans 14 amino acids. The CDR3 DNA follows: TGTGCCAGCAGAACCCAGGGTTTGAACACTGAAGCTTTCTTT. This gives the protein CASRTQGLNTEAFF.

The J gene is TRBJ1-1, the V gene TRBV6-5; TRBD1 matches 9 bases. The CDR3 sequence is 12 residues long. Germline-derived CDR1 and CDR2 are MNHEY and SVGAGI. V was pared by 7 bases and J by 4 bases, with 1 base of the junction left unmatched. The CDR3 loop reads CASKGQGTEAFF. DNA of the CDR3: TGTGCCAGCAAGGGACAGGGCACTGAAGCTTTCTTT.

The J gene is TRBJ1-5, the V gene TRBV7-9; no reliable D call. V was shortened by 2 bases and J by 5 bases, with 7 bases between the two germline ends. The germline V gene encodes CDR1 SEHNR and CDR2 FQNEAQ (reference sequence). The length of the CDR3 is 13 residues. The CDR3 nucleotides read TGTGCCAGCAGCTTAAGCACAGATCAGCCCCAGCATTTT. This encodes CASSLSTDQPQHF.

The chain combines TRBV10-2 with TRBJ2-7, with no clear D. This CDR3 has 13 residues. Germline V gene sequence: CDR1 WSHSY, CDR2 SAAADI. Trimming left V 4 bases short and J 1 base short, with 8 bases between. The CDR3, as DNA: TGCGCCAGCAGTGTTGCAGTGTCCTACGAGCAGTACTTC. Its translation: CASSVAVSYEQYF.

The J gene is TRBJ1-1, the V gene TRBV6-6; possible D gene TRBD1, 6 bases. Trimming removed 2 bases from V and 1 base from J, with 14 bases in between. Germline assignment: CDR1 MNHNY and CDR2 SVGAGI (reference sequence). The CDR3 is 16 residues long. CDR3 loop: CASSYRQDSGNTEAFF. Here the CDR3 DNA reads TGTGCCAGCAGTTACCGTCAGGACAGTGGGAACACTGAAGCTTTCTTT.

The chain recombines TRBV2 with TRBJ2-7; D gene ambiguous. The length of the CDR3 is 14 residues. V was cut by 6 bases and J by 1 base, with 13 bases left in between. Looked up from germline, CDR1 is SNHLY and CDR2 is FYNNEI. CDR3 coding DNA: TGTGCCAGCAGGTCGGGTTCTCTATCCTACGAGCAGTACTTC. Amino acid sequence: CASRSGSLSYEQYF.

This chain joins TRBV6-5 and TRBJ1-6, with a tentative D call TRBD1 (5 bases). CDR3 size: 13 residues. Deletions cut 2 bases from V and 7 bases from J, with 6 bases between. Germline V CDR1 and CDR2: MNHEY, SVGAGI. The CDR3 region is CASSYNRNSPLHF. The CDR3 DNA reads as TGTGCCAGCAGTTACAACAGGAATTCACCCCTCCACTTT.

The rearrangement joins TRBV9 to TRBJ1-1; maybe TRBD1 (6 bases). The V end was cut by 0 bases, the J end by 3 bases, with 18 bases between. CDR1 is SGDLS and CDR2 is YYNGEE in the germline V gene. The CDR3 covers 17 residues. The CDR3 sequence is CASSVGTARTRDTEAFF. Here the CDR3 DNA reads TGTGCCAGCAGCGTAGGGACAGCGAGGACGAGAGACACTGAAGCTTTCTTT. The entire variable domain, with the rest obtained from reference TRBV9 and TRBJ1-1, is as follows: DSGVTQTPKHLITATGQRVTLRCSPRSGDLSVYWYQQSLDQGLQFLIQYYNGEERAKGNILERFSAQQFPDLHSELNLSSLELGDSALYFCASSVGTARTRDTEAFFGQGTRLTVV.